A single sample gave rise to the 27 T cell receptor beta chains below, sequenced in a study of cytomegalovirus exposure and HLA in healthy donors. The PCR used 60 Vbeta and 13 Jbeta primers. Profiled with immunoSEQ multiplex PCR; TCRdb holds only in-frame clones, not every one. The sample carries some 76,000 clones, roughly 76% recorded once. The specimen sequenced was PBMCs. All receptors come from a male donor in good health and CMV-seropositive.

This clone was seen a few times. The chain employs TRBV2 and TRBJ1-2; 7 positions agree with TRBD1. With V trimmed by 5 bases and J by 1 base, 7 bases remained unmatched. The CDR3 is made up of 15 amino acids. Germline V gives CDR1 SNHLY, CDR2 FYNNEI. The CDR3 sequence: CASSLVTGSNYGYTF. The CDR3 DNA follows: TGTGCCAGCAGTCTCGTGACAGGGAGTAACTATGGCTACACCTTC.

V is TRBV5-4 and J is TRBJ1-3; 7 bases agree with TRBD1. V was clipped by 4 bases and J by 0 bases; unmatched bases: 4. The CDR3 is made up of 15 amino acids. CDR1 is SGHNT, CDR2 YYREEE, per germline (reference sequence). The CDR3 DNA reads TGTGCCAGCAGCGACGACAGGGACTCTGGAAACACCATATATTTT. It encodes CASSDDRDSGNTIYF.

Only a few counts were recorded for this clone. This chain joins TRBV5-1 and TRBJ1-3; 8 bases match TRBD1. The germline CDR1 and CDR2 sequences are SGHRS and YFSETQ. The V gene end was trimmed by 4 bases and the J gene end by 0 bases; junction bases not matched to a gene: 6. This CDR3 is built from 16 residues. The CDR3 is CASSPGTGASGNTIYF. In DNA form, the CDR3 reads TGCGCCAGCAGCCCCGGGACAGGTGCCTCTGGAAACACCATATATTTT. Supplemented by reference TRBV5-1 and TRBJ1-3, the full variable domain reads KAGVTQTPRYLIKTRGQQVTLSCSPISGHRSVSWYQQTPGQGLQFLFEYFSETQRNKGNFPGRFSGRQFSNSRSEMNVSTLELGDSALYLCASSPGTGASGNTIYFGEGSWLTVV.

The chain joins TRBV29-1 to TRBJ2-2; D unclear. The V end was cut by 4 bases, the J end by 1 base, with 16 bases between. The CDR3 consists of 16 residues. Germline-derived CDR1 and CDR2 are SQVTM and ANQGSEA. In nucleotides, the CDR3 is TGCAGCGTTGTTCGCGACGGCGGTGGGAACACCGGGGAGCTGTTTTTT. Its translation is CSVVRDGGGNTGELFF.

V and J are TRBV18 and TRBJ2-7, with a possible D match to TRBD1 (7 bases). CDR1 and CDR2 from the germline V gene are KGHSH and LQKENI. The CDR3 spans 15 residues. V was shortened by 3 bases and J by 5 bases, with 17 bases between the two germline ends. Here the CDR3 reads CASSPQGGLGDEQYF. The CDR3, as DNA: TGTGCCAGCTCACCTCAGGGGGGCCTCGGAGACGAGCAGTACTTC.

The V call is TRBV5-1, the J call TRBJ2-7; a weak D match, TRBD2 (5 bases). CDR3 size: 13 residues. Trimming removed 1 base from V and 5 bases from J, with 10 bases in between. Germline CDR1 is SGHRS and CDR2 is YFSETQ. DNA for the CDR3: TGCGCCAGCAGCTTGCAACTAGGTAACGAGCAGTACTTC. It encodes CASSLQLGNEQYF.

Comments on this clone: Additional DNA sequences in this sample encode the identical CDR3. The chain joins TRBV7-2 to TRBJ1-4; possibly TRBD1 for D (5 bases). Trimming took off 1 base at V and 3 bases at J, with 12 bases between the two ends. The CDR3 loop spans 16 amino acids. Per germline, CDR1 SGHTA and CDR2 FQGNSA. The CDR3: CASSLGGVMANEKLFF. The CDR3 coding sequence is TGTGCCAGCAGCTTAGGGGGGGTAATGGCTAATGAAAAACTGTTTTTT.

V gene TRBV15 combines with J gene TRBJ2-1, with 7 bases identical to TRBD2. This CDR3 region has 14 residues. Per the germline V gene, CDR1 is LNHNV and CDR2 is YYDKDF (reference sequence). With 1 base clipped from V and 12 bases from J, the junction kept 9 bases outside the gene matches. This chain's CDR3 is CATSRGGGRDGQFF. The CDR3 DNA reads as TGTGCCACCAGCAGAGGGGGGGGTCGGGACGGGCAGTTCTTC.

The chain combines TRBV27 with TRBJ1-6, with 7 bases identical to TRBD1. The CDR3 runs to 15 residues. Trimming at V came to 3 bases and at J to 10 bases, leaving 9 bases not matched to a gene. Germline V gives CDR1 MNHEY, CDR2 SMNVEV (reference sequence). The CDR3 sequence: CASSLESGGRSPLHF. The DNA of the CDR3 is TGTGCCAGCAGTTTGGAGTCAGGGGGGCGCTCACCCCTCCACTTT.

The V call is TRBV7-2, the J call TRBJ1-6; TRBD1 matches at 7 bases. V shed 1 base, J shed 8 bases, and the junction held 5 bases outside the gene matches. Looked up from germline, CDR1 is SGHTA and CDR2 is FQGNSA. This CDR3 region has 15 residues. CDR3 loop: CASSLVAGGDSPLHF. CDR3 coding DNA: TGTGCCAGCAGCTTAGTGGCAGGGGGAGATTCACCCCTCCACTTT.

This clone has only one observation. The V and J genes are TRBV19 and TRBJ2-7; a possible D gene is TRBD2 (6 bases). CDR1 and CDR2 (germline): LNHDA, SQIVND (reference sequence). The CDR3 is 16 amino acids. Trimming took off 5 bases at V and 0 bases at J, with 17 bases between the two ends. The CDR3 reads CASSPQAGRNSYEQYF. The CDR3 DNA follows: TGTGCCAGTAGTCCCCAGGCCGGGAGAAACTCCTACGAGCAGTACTTC.

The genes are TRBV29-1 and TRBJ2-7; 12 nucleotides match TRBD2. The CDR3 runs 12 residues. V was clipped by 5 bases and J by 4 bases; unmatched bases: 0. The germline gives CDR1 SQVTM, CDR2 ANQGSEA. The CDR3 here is CSVTSGRYEQYF. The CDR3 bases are TGCAGCGTTACTAGCGGGAGGTACGAGCAGTACTTC.

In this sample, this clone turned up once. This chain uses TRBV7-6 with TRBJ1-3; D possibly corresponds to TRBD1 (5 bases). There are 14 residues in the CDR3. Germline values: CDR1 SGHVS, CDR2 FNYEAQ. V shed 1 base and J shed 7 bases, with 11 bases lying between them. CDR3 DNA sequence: TGTGCCAGCAGCTTAGATGTGGGGGGGAACACCATATATTTT. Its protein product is CASSLDVGGNTIYF.

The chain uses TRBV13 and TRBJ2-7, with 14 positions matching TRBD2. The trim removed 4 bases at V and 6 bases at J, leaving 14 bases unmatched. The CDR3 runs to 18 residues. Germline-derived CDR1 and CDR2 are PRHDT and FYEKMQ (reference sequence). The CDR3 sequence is CASSSPGLAGVLGSEQYF. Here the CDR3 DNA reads TGTGCCAGCAGCTCTCCGGGACTAGCGGGAGTATTAGGCTCCGAGCAGTACTTC.

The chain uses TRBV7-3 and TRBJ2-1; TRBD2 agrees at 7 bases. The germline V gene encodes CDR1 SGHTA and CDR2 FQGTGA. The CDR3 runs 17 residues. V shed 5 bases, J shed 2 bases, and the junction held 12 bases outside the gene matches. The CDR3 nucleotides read TGTGCCAGCAGCCCAACATCGGGGGGACCGCCCTACAATGAGCAGTTCTTC. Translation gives CASSPTSGGPPYNEQFF.

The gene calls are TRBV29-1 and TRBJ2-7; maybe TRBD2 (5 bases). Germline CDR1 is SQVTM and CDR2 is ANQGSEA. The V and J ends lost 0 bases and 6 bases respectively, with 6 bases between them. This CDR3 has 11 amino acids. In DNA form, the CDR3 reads TGCAGCGTTGAAGATCGGGGCGAGCAGTACTTC. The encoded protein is CSVEDRGEQYF.

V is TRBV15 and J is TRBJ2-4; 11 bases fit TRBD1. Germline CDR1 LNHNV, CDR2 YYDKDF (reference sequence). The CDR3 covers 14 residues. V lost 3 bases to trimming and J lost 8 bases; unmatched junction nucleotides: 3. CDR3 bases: TGTGCCACCAGCAGGGGACAGGGGGTCGACATTCAGTACTTC. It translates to CATSRGQGVDIQYF.

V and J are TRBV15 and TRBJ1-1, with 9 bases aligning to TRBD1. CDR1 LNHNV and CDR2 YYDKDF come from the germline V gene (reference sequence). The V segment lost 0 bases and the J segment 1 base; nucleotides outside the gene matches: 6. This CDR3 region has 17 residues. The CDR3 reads CATSRDRTGVGNTEAFF. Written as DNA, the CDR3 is TGTGCCACCAGCAGAGATCGGACAGGGGTTGGGAACACTGAAGCTTTCTTT.

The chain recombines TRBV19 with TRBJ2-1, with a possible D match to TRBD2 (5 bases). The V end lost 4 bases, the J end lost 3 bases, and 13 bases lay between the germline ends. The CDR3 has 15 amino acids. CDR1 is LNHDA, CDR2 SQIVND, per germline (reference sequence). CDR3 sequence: CASSTQADDYNEQFF. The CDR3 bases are TGTGCCAGTAGTACCCAAGCGGACGACTACAATGAGCAGTTCTTC.

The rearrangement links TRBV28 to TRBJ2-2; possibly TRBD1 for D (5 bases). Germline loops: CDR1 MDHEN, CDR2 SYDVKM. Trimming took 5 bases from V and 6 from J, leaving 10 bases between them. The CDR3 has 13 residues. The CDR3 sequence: CASSARVPGELFF. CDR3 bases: TGTGCCAGCAGTGCCAGGGTTCCCGGGGAGCTGTTTTTT. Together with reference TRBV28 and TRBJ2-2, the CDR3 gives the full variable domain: DVKVTQSSRYLVKRTGEKVFLECVQDMDHENMFWYRQDPGLGLRLIYFSYDVKMKEKGDIPEGYSVSREKKERFSLILESASTNQTSMYLCASSARVPGELFFGEGSRLTVL.

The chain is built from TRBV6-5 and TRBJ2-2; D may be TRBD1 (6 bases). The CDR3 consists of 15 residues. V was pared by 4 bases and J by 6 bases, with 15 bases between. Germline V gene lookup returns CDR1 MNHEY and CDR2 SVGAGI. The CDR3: CASSSPQGVPGELFF. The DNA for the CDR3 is TGTGCCAGCAGTTCCCCACAGGGAGTCCCCGGGGAGCTGTTTTTT.

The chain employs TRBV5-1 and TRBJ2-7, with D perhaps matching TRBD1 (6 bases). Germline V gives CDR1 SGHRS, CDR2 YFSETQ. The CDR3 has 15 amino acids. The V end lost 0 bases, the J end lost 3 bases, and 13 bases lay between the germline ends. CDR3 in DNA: TGCGCCAGCAGCTTGGGTGCAGGGGTGTTCTACGAGCAGTACTTC. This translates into CASSLGAGVFYEQYF.

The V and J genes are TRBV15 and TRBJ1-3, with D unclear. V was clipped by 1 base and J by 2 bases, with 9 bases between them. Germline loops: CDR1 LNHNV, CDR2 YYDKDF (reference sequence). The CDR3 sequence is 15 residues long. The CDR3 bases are TGTGCCACCAGCAGAGGAAAGGAGGCTGGAAACACCATATATTTT. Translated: CATSRGKEAGNTIYF.

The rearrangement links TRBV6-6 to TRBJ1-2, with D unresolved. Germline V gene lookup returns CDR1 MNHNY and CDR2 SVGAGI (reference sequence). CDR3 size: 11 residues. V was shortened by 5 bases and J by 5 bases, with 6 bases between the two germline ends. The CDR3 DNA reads TGTGCCAGCAGTACGGAGTATGGCTACACCTTC. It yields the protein CASSTEYGYTF.

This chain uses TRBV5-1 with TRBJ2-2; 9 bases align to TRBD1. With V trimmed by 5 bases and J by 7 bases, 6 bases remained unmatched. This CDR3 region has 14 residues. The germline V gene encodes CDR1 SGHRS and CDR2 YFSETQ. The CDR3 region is CASSRDREGGELFF. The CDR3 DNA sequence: TGCGCCAGCAGTAGGGACAGGGAAGGCGGGGAGCTGTTTTTT.

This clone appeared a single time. The CDR3 nucleotides read TGTGCCAGCAGTGAACAGGGGAATCAGCCCCAGCATTTT. Protein sequence: CASSEQGNQPQHF. This rearrangement joins TRBV6-1 to TRBJ1-5; D perhaps matches TRBD1 (6 bases). V shed 2 bases and J shed 4 bases, with 6 bases lying between them. The CDR3 is 13 residues long. CDR1 is MNHNS and CDR2 is SASEGT in the germline V gene.

The CDR3, as DNA: TGTGCCAGCAGTGAGTCGGGACTCCGAAATGAGTTGACCCAGTACTTC. As protein: CASSESGLRNELTQYF. The gene calls are TRBV6-1 and TRBJ2-5, with D perhaps matching TRBD2 (6 bases). This CDR3 is 16 amino acids long. Trimming removed 3 bases from V and 7 bases from J, with 21 bases in between. CDR1 is MNHNS, CDR2 SASEGT, per germline.